This entry features one T cell receptor (beta chain) sequence. The germline V gene encodes CDR1 LNHDA and CDR2 SQIVND (reference sequence). This CDR3 has 16 residues. Trimming left V 4 bases short and J 1 base short, with 11 bases between. The sample is drawn from a study of control samples from healthy donors and cancer patients. Measured with immunoSEQ multiplex PCR; TCRdb has only the in-frame clones, and not every one. The sample records 160,000 or so clones, about 94% being singletons. The source material was blood. The receptor comes from a woman aged 40 to 50 in good health. This chain uses TRBV19 with TRBJ2-6; D remains ambiguous. The CDR3 nucleotides are TGTGCCAGTAGTAACTTCGAGGTTTCTGGGGCCAACGTCCTGACTTTC. This codes for CASSNFEVSGANVLTF.